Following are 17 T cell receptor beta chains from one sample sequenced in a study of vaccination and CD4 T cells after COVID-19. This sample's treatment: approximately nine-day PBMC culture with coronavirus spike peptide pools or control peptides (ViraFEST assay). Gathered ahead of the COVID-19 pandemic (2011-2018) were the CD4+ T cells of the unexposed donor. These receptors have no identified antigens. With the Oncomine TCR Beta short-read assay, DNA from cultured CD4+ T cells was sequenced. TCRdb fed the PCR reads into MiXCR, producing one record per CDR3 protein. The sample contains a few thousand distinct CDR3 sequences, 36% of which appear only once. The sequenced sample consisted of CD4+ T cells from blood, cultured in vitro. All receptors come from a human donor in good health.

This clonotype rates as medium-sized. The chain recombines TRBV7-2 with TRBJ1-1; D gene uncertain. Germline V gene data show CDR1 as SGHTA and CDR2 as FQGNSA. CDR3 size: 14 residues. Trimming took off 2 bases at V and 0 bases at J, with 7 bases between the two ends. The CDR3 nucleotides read TGTGCCAGCAGCTTATTTGCGGTGAACACTGAAGCTTTCTTT. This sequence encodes CASSLFAVNTEAFF.

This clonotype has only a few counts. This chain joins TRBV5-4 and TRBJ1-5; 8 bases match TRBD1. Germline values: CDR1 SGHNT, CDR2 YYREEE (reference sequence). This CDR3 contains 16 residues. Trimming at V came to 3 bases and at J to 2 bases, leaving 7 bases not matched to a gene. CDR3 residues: CASSSRQGKGNQPQHF. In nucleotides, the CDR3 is TGTGCCAGCAGCTCAAGACAGGGGAAAGGCAATCAGCCCCAGCATTTT.

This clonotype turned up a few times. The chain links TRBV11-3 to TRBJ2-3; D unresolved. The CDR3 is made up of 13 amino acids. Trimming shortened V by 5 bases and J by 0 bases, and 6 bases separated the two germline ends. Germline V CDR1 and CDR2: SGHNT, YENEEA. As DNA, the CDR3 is TGTGCCAGCAGCATCGTTAGCACAGATACGCAGTATTTT. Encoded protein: CASSIVSTDTQYF.

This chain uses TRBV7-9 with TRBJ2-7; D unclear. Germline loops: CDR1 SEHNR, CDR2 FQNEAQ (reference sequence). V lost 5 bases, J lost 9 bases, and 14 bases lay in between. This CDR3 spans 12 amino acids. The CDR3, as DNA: TGTGCCAGCAGCCGACCTCTGATCGGGCAGTACTTC. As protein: CASSRPLIGQYF.

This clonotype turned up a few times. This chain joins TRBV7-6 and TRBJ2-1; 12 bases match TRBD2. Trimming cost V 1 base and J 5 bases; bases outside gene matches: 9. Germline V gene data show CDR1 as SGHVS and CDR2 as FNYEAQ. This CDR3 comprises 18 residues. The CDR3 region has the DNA TGTGCCAGCAGCTTAGTAGGCGGACTAGCGGGGAGTAACAATGAGCAGTTCTTC. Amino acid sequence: CASSLVGGLAGSNNEQFF.

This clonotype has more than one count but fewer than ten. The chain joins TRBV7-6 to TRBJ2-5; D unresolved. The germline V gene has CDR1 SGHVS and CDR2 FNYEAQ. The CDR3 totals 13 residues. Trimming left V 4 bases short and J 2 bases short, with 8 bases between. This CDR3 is CASSSGYQETQYF. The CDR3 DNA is TGTGCCAGCAGCTCCGGATATCAAGAGACCCAGTACTTC.

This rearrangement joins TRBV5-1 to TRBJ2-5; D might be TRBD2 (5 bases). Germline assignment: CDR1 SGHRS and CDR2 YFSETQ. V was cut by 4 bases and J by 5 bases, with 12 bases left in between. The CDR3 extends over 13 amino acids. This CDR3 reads CASSHRDWETQYF. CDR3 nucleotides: TGCGCCAGCAGCCACCGGGATTGGGAGACCCAGTACTTC.

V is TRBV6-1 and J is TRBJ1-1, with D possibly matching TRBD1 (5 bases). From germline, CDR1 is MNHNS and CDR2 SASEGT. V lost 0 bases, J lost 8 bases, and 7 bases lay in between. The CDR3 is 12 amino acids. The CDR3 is CASSEARGEAFF. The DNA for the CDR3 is TGTGCCAGCAGTGAAGCGAGGGGCGAAGCTTTCTTT.

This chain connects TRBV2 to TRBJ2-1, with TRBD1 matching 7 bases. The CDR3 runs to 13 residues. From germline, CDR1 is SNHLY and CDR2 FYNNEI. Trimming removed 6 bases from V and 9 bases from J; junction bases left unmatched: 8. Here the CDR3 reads CASRGTGVSEQFF. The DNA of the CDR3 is TGTGCCAGCAGGGGAACAGGGGTTTCTGAGCAGTTCTTC.

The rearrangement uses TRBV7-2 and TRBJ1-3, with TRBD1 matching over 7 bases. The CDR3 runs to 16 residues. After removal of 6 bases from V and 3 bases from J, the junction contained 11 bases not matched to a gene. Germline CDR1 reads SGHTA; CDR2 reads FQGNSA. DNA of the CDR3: TGTGCCAGCAGTTTCAGAAGGGGGGACAGTGGAAACACCATATATTTT. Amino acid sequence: CASSFRRGDSGNTIYF.

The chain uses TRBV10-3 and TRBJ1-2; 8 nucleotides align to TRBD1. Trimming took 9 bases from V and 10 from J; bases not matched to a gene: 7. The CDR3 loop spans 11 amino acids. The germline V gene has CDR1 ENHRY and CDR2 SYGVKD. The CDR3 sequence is CAIGQGRYYTF. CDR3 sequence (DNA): TGTGCCATTGGACAGGGCCGATACTACACCTTC.

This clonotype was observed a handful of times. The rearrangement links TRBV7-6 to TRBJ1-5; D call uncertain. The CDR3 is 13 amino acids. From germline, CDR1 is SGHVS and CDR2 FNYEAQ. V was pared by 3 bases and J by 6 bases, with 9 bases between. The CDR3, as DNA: TGTGCCAGCAGCTTTATTGGTCGTCAGCCCCAGCATTTT. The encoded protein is CASSFIGRQPQHF.

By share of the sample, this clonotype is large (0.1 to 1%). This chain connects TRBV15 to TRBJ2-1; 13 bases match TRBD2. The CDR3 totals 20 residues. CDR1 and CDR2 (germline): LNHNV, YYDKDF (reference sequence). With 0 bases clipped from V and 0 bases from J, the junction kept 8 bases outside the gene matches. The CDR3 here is CATSRERLAGGPRSYNEQFF. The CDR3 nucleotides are TGTGCCACCAGCAGAGAAAGACTAGCGGGGGGACCTCGCTCCTACAATGAGCAGTTCTTC.

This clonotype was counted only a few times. This CDR3 is CASSIFGENDQPQHF. CDR3 in DNA: TGTGCCAGTAGTATATTTGGGGAGAACGATCAGCCCCAGCATTTT. The rearrangement joins TRBV19 to TRBJ1-5; the D is unclear. The CDR3 loop spans 15 amino acids. Germline values: CDR1 LNHDA, CDR2 SQIVND (reference sequence). Trimming removed 2 bases from V and 5 bases from J, with 13 bases in between.

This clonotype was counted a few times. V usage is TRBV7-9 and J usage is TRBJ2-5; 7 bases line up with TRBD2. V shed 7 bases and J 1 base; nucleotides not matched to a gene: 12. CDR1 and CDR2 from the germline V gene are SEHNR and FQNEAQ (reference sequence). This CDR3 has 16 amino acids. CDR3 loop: CASTLLGGDIQETQYF. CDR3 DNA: TGTGCCAGCACCCTCTTGGGAGGGGATATCCAAGAGACCCAGTACTTC.

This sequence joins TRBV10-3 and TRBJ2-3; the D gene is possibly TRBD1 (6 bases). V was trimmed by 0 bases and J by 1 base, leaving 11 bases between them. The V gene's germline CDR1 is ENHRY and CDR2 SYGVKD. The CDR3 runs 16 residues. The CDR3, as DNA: TGTGCCATCAGTGAGTCCCCAGGGGTGGGCACAGATACGCAGTATTTT. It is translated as CAISESPGVGTDTQYF.

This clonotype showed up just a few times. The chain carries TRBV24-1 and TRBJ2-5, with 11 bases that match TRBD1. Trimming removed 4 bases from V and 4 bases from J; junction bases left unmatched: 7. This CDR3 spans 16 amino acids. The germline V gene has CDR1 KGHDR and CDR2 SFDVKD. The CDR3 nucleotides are TGTGCCACCAGTGACCGGACAGGGGGCGAGGGAGAGACCCAGTACTTC. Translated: CATSDRTGGEGETQYF.